The 5 T cell receptor beta chains presented below share a single source sample, sequenced in a study of vaccination effects on CD4 cells after COVID-19. CD4+ T cells specific for antigen were expanded with viral peptide pools by the ViraFEST assay before sequencing. Following culture for roughly 10 days, CD4+ T cells were isolated. Of the BNT162b2 and mRNA-1273 vaccines, participants received two doses of one or the other. These receptors' targets are unknown. The protocol was immunoSEQ multiplex PCR, while the TCRdb copy is restricted to in-frame clones and leaves out a portion. Altogether approximately 78,000 clones are present, 80% to 85% being singletons, with the ten largest covering 0.95% to 1.5%. Specimen: CD4+ T cells from PBMCs cultured with HCoV-229E spike peptides, collected after COVID-19 vaccination. The receptors originated from a human donor who received a COVID-19 vaccine.

V and J are TRBV2 and TRBJ1-2; D is undetermined. The germline gives CDR1 SNHLY, CDR2 FYNNEI. V lost 6 bases to trimming and J lost 3 bases, with 8 bases between them. This CDR3 spans 12 amino acids. This CDR3 is CASRDQYYGYTF. In DNA form, the CDR3 reads TGTGCCAGCAGGGACCAGTACTATGGCTACACCTTC.

The CDR3 DNA follows: TGTGCCAGCAGCCAAGTGGCAGGCTCCCCCACAGATACGCAGTATTTT. Amino acids: CASSQVAGSPTDTQYF. The chain recombines TRBV4-2 with TRBJ2-3; unclear D gene. Trimming removed 1 base from V and 2 bases from J, with 13 bases in between. Germline V CDR1 and CDR2: LGHNA, YNFKEQ. This CDR3 is 16 amino acids long.

This chain links TRBV5-1 with TRBJ1-2; D is possibly TRBD1 (6 bases). V was shortened by 4 bases and J by 0 bases, with 16 bases between the two germline ends. The CDR3 is 16 amino acids. Germline CDR1 is SGHRS and CDR2 is YFSETQ. CDR3 bases: TGCGCCAGCAGCCCTGGGGGCCAGCCTTCTAACTATGGCTACACCTTC. Its protein product is CASSPGGQPSNYGYTF.

The J gene is TRBJ2-7, the V gene TRBV21-1. TRBV21-1 is given as a pseudogene. There are 15 residues in the CDR3. The CDR3 here is CASSFRAGRIYEQYV. CDR3 bases: TGTGCCAGCAGCTTCAGGGCAGGGAGAATCTACGAGCAGTACGTC.

This clone was counted once. The genes are TRBV19 and TRBJ1-1; 7 nucleotides line up with TRBD1. CDR1 is LNHDA and CDR2 is SQIVND in the germline V gene (reference sequence). J lost 2 bases, V lost 4 bases, and 4 bases had no gene match. CDR3 length: 14 amino acids. This CDR3 reads CASSTGQANTEAFF. CDR3 DNA sequence: TGTGCCAGTAGTACCGGACAGGCCAACACTGAAGCTTTCTTT.